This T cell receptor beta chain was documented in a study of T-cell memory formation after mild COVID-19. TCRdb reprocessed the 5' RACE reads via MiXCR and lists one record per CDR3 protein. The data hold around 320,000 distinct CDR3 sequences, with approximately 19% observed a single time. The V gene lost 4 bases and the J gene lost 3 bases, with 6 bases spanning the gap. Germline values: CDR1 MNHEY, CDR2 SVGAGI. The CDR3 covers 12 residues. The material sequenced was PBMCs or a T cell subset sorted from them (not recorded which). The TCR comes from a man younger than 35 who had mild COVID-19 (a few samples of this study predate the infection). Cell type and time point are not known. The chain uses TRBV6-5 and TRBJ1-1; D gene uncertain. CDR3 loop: CASSSPYTEAFF. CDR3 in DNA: TGTGCCAGCAGTTCCCCATACACTGAAGCTTTCTTT.